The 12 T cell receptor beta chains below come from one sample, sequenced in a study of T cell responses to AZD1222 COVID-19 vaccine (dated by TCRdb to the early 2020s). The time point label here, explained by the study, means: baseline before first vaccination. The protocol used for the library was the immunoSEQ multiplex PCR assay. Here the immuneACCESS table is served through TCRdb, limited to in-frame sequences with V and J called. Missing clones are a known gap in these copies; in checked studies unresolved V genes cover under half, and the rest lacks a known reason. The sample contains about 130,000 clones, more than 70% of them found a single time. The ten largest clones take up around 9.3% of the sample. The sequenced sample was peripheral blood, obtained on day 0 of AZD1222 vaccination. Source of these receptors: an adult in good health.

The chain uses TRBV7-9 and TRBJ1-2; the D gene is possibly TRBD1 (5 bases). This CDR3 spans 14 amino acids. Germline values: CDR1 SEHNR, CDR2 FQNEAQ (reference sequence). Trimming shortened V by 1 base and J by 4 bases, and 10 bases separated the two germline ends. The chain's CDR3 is CASSLDGGAYGYTF. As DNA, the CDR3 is TGTGCCAGCAGCTTAGACGGGGGTGCCTATGGCTACACCTTC.

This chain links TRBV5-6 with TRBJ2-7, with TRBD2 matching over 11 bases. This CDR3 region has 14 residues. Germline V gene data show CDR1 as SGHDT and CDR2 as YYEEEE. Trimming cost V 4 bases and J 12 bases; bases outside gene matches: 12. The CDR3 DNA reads TGTGCCAGCAGCCTCTTAACTGATAGCGGGAGGGTGTACTTC. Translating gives CASSLLTDSGRVYF.

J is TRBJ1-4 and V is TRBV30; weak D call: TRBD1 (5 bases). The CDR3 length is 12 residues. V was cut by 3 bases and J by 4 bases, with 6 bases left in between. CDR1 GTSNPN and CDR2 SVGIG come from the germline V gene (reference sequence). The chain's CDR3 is CAWRGVNEKLFF. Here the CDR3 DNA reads TGTGCCTGGAGGGGGGTTAATGAAAAACTGTTTTTT.

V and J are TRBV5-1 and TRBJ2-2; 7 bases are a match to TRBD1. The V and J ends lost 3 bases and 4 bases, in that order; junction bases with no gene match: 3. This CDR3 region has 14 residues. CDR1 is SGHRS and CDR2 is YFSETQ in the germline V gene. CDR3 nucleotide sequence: TGCGCCAGCAGCTACGGGACAGCCACCGGGGAGCTGTTTTTT. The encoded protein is CASSYGTATGELFF.

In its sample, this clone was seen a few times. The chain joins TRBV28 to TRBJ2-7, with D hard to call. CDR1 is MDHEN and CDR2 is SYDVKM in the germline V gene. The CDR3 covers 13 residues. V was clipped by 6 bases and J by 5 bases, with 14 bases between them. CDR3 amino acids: CASSPTQSNEQYF. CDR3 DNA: TGTGCCAGCAGCCCCACCCAGTCGAACGAGCAGTACTTC.

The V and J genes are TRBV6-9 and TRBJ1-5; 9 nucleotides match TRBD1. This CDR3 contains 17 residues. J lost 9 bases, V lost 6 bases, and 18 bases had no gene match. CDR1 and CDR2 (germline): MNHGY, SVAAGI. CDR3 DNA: TGTGCCAGCAGCCCCGGGACAGGGAAAATGGGCCAGCTGCCCCAGCATTTT. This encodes CASSPGTGKMGQLPQHF.

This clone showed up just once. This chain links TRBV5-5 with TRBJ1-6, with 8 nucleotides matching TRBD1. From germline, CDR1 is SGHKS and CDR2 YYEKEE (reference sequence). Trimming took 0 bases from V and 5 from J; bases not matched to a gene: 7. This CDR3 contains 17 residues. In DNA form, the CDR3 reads TGTGCCAGCAGCTTGGAGGACAGGGATCTGGATAATTCACCCCTCCACTTT. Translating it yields CASSLEDRDLDNSPLHF.

As DNA, the CDR3 is TGCAGCGTTGAGAGGTTAGATACGCAGTATTTT. Residues: CSVERLDTQYF. The chain links TRBV29-1 to TRBJ2-3, with D unresolved. The CDR3 sequence is 11 residues long. Germline CDR1 SQVTM, CDR2 ANQGSEA. Trimming took off 3 bases at V and 5 bases at J, with 6 bases between the two ends.

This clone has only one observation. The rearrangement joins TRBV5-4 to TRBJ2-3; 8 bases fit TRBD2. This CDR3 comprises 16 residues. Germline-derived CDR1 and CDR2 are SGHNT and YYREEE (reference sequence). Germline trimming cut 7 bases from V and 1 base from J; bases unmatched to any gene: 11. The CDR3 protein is CASCKSAGAGTDTQYF. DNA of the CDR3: TGTGCCAGCTGCAAGTCAGCGGGAGCGGGCACAGATACGCAGTATTTT.

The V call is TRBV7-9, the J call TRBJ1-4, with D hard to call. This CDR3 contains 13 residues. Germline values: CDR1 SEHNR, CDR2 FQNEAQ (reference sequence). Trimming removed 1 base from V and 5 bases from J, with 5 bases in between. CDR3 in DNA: TGTGCCAGCAGCTTAGGGCACAATGAAAAACTGTTTTTT. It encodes CASSLGHNEKLFF.

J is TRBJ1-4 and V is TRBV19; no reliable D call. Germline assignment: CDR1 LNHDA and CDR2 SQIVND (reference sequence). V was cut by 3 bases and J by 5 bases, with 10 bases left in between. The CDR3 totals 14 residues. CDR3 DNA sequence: TGTGCCAGTAGTATTCGGTCGGAAAATGAAAAACTGTTTTTT. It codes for CASSIRSENEKLFF.

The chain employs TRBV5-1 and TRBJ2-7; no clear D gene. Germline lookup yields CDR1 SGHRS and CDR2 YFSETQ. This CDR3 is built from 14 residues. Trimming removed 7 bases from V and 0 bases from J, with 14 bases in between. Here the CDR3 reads CASGLGRNSYEQYF. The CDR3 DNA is TGCGCCAGCGGCCTCGGGCGGAACTCCTACGAGCAGTACTTC.